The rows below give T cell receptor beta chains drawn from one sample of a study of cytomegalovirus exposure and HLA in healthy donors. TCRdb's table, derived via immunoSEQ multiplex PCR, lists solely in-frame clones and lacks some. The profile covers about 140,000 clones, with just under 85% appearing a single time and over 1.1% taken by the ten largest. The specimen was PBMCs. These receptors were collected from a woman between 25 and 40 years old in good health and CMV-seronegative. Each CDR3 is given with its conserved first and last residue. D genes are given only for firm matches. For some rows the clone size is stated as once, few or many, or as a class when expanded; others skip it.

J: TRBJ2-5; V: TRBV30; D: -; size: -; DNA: TGTGCCTCCGGGCGGAGGGCGGAGACCCAGTACTTC; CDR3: CASGRRAETQYF
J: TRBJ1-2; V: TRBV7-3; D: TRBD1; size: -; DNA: TGTGCCAGCAGCCCTGGACAGGGTTCGGGAAAAATCTATGGCTACACCTTC; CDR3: CASSPGQGSGKIYGYTF
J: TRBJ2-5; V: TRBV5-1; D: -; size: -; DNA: TGCGCCAGCAGCTTGGTGCAGGCTTCAGAGACCCAGTACTTC; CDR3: CASSLVQASETQYF
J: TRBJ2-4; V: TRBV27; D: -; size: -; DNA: TGTGCCAGCAGTTTTAACGGGGAACGGCTAGCCAAAAACATTCAGTACTTC; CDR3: CASSFNGERLAKNIQYF
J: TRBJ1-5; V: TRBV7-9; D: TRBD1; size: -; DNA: TGTGCCAGCAGCAAGACAGGGCTAGGTGAAAGGCAGCCCCAGCATTTT; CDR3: CASSKTGLGERQPQHF
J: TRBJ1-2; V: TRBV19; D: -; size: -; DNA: TGTGCCAGTAAACCGACGGGGAACTATGGCTACACCTTC; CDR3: CASKPTGNYGYTF
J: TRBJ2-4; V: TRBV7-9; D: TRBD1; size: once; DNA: TGTGCCAGCAGCTCGTTAGGGGGACAGGGAAGCAAAAACATTCAGTACTTC; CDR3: CASSSLGGQGSKNIQYF
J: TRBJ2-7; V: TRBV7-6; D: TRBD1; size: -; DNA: TGTGCCAGCAGCTTAGGAACGACAGGGGGCTTCAGCGAGCAGTACTTC; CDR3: CASSLGTTGGFSEQYF
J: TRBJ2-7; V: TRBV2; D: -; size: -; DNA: TGTGCCAGCTCGAGAGCCTACGAGCAGTACTTC; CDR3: CASSRAYEQYF
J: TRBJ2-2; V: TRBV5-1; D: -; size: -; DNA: TGCGCCAGCAGCTTGGGGACAATCTTCGACACCGGGGAGCTGTTTTTT; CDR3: CASSLGTIFDTGELFF
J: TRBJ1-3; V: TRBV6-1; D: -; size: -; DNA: TGTGCCAGCAGTTTGGGGGGGTCTGGAAACACCATATATTTT; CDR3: CASSLGGSGNTIYF
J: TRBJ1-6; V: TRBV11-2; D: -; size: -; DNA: TGTGCCAGCAGCGCCTCCGATGGCTATTCACCCCTCCACTTT; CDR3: CASSASDGYSPLHF
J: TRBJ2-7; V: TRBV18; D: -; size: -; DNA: TGTGCCAGCTCGCCCTCGAGCTCCTACGAGCAGTACTTC; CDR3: CASSPSSSYEQYF
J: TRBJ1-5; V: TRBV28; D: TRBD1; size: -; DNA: TGTGCCAGCAGCGTCACAGGGGCCTTCGCATATAATCAGCCCCAGCATTTT; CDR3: CASSVTGAFAYNQPQHF
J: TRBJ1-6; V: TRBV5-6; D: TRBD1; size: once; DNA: TGTGCCAGCAGCTCTACAGGGGTCACGCGCAGAAATTCACCCCTCCACTTT; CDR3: CASSSTGVTRRNSPLHF
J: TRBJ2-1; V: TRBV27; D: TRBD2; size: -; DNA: TGTGCCAGCAGGGAAGTCGGGGGGGACATCTACAATGAGCAGTTCTTC; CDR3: CASREVGGDIYNEQFF
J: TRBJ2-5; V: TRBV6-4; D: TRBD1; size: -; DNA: TGTGCCAGCAGTGACTCGGACAGGGGTTCCCAAGAGACCCAGTACTTC; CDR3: CASSDSDRGSQETQYF
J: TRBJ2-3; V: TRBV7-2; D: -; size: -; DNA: TGTGCCAGCAGCTCCTCAGGACTACCCCGCACAGATACGCAGTATTTT; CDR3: CASSSSGLPRTDTQYF
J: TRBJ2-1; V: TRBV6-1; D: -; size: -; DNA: TGTGCCAGCAGAGGGCGGGGAGCCTACAATGAGCAGTTCTTC; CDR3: CASRGRGAYNEQFF
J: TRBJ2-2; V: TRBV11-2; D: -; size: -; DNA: TGTGCCAGCACCATCCCAGGGTACGGGGAGCTGTTTTTT; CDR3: CASTIPGYGELFF
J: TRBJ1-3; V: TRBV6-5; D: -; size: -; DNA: TGTGCCACCCGGCGGGGACTTCTCTCTGGAAACACCATATATTTT; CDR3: CATRRGLLSGNTIYF
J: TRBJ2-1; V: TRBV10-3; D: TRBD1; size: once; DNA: TGTGCCATCAGCGCCGGGACAGGGTATAACAATGAGCAGTTCTTC; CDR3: CAISAGTGYNNEQFF
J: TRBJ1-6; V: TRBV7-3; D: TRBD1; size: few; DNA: TGTGCCAGCAGCCAGGGGGTGGGATCACCCCTCCACTTT; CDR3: CASSQGVGSPLHF
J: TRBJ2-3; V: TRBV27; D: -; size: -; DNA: TGTGCCAGCAGTTTTTCCAACAGGGCAGATACGCAGTATTTT; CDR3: CASSFSNRADTQYF
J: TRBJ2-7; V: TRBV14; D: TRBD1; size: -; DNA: TGTGCCAGCAGCCAAGGACAGGGGACAATCTACGAGCAGTACTTC; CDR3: CASSQGQGTIYEQYF
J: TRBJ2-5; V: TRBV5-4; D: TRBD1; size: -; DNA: TGTGCCAGCAGCCCTGGACAGGGGCAAGAGACCCAGTACTTC; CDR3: CASSPGQGQETQYF
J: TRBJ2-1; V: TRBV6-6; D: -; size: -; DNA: TGTGCCAGCAGCATGAGAACAGGGATCAATGAGCAGTTCTTC; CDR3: CASSMRTGINEQFF
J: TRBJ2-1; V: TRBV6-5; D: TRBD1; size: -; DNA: TGTGCCAGCAGTAGAGACAGGGGGTACATCAATGAGCAGTTCTTC; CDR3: CASSRDRGYINEQFF
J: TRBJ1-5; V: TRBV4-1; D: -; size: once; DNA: TGCGCCAGCAGCCTGGGCCCTAGCAATCAGCCCCAGCATTTT; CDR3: CASSLGPSNQPQHF
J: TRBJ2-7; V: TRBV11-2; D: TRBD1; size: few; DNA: TGTGCCAGCAAATTCGGACAGGCCTACGAGCAGTACTTC; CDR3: CASKFGQAYEQYF
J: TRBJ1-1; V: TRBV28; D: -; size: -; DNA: TGTGCCAGCGGTCAGGGGAGCACTGAAGCTTTCTTT; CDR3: CASGQGSTEAFF
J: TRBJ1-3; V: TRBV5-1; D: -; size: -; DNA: TGCGCCAGCGCGCAGGGTTCTGGCCCCTCTGGAAACACCATATATTTT; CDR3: CASAQGSGPSGNTIYF
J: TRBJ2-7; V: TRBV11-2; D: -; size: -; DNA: TGTGCCAGCCTAGGTGGCTACGAGCAGTACTTC; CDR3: CASLGGYEQYF
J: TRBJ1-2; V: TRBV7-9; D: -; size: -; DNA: TGTGCCAGCAGCCAATTCCGGGACATTGGTGGCTACACCTTC; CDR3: CASSQFRDIGGYTF
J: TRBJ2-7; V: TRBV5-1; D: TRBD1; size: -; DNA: TGCGCCAGCAGCTCCGGACAGGCATACTCCTACGAGCAGTACTTC; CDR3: CASSSGQAYSYEQYF
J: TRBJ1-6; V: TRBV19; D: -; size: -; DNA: TGTGCCAGTAGTATTAAGGGGTTGGATTCACCCCTCCACTTT; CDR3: CASSIKGLDSPLHF
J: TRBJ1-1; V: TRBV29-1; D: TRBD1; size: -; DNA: TGCAGCGTCGGACAGGGGGACACTGAAGCTTTCTTT; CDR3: CSVGQGDTEAFF